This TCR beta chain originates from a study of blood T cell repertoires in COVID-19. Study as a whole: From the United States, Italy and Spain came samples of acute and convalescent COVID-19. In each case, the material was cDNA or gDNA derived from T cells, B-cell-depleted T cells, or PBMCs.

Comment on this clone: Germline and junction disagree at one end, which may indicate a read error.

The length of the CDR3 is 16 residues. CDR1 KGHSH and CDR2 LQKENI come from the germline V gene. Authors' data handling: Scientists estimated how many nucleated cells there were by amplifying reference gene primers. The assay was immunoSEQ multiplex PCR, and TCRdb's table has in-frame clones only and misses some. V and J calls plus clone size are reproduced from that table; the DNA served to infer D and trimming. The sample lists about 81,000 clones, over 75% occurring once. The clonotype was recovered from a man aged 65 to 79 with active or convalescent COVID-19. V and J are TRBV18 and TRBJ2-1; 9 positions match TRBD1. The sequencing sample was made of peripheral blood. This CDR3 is CASSPQGASSYNEQFF. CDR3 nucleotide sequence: TGTGCCAGCTCGCCACAGGGGGCGAGCTCCTACAATGAGCAGTTCTTC.